This entry lists 12 T cell receptor beta chains sequenced from one sample in a study of shared clonotypes between healthy human individuals. Only in-frame clones appear in the TCRdb table, and some are missing; sequencing was by immunoSEQ multiplex PCR. In the table there are hundreds of thousands of clones, 85% to 95% of which are singletons. CD45RO-negative cells were positively selected for CCR7, leaving out terminally differentiated effector memory CD45RA+ cells. The sample was naive CD8+ T cells sorted from blood. The source is a woman between 25 and 40 years old in good health.

The CDR3 protein is CASSPRPGTGTYEQYF. CDR3 coding DNA: TGTGCCAGCAGTCCGAGGCCCGGGACTGGGACCTACGAGCAGTACTTC. The chain has TRBV28 and TRBJ2-5, with D possibly matching TRBD2 (6 bases). The J call could be wrong; TRBJ2-7 is a better fit for the DNA end. The CDR3 is made up of 16 amino acids. Germline lookup yields CDR1 MDHEN and CDR2 SYDVKM.

The chain joins TRBV7-6 to TRBJ2-2, with D perhaps TRBD2 (6 bases). The germline V and J ends were trimmed by 1 base and 6 bases, with 15 bases remaining between them. The germline V gene encodes CDR1 SGHVS and CDR2 FNYEAQ. The CDR3 has 16 residues. CDR3 nucleotide sequence: TGTGCCAGCAGCTTAGGGAGGGGACTGACGCCCGGGGAGCTGTTTTTT. It translates to CASSLGRGLTPGELFF. The whole variable domain, filled in from reference TRBV7-6 and TRBJ2-2, reads GAGVSQSPRYKVTKRGQDVALRCDPISGHVSLYWYRQALGQGPEFLTYFNYEAQQDKSGLPNDRFSAERPEGSISTLTIQRTEQRDSAMYRCASSLGRGLTPGELFFGEGSRLTVL.

Details on this clone: The sample holds other DNA sequences that translate to the same CDR3. CDR3 protein: CASSLIGTGYGYTF. CDR3 coding DNA: TGTGCCAGCAGCCTCATTGGGACAGGGTACGGCTACACCTTC. The J gene is TRBJ1-2, the V gene TRBV27; 9 bases are a match to TRBD1. Trimming took 6 bases from V and 8 from J; bases not matched to a gene: 10. The CDR3 covers 14 residues. CDR1 is MNHEY and CDR2 is SMNVEV in the germline V gene (reference sequence).

This chain links TRBV4-1 with TRBJ2-5; D is unresolved. TRBJ2-7 explains the end of the DNA better; the J call may be wrong. This CDR3 is built from 15 residues. The germline V gene encodes CDR1 MGHRA and CDR2 YSYEKL. This chain's CDR3 is CASSQALAAAYEQYF. For the CDR3, the DNA is TGCGCCAGCAGCCAAGCCTTAGCTGCTGCCTACGAGCAGTACTTC.

The J gene is TRBJ1-1, the V gene TRBV7-8; possible D gene TRBD1, 5 bases. The germline gives CDR1 SGHVS, CDR2 FQNEAQ. The CDR3 length is 15 residues. Trimming removed 5 bases from V and 4 bases from J, with 17 bases in between. The CDR3 protein is CASSADWGISTEAFF. DNA for the CDR3: TGTGCCAGCAGCGCGGACTGGGGGATCAGCACTGAAGCTTTCTTT.

V gene TRBV27 combines with J gene TRBJ2-3; 7 nucleotides align to TRBD2. Germline V gene lookup returns CDR1 MNHEY and CDR2 SMNVEV (reference sequence). The CDR3 loop spans 21 amino acids. The ends lost 1 base at V and 2 bases at J; junction bases unmatched: 21. The CDR3 DNA reads as TGTGCCAGCAGTTTATTCCGTTCTTATGGGACCTCGGGAGGACCCACAGATACGCAGTATTTT. It yields the protein CASSLFRSYGTSGGPTDTQYF.

This clone was detected only once. The V and J genes are TRBV4-1 and TRBJ2-5; D not resolved. The better agreement between TRBJ2-7 and the DNA end casts doubt on the J call. CDR3 length: 13 residues. Germline loops: CDR1 MGHRA, CDR2 YSYEKL. The CDR3 DNA follows: TGCGCCAGCAGCCAGCGCCGTACCTACGAGCAGTACTTC. It codes for CASSQRRTYEQYF.

The sample holds one count of this clone. The chain couples TRBV5-6 to TRBJ2-7; D is unclear. V shed 3 bases and J shed 3 bases, with 13 bases lying between them. The CDR3 length is 14 residues. CDR1 is SGHDT and CDR2 is YYEEEE in the germline V gene. The CDR3 reads CASSSFGSGYEQYF. CDR3 in DNA: TGTGCCAGCAGCTCCTTCGGCTCCGGCTACGAGCAGTACTTC.

The genes are TRBV18 and TRBJ1-1, with D maybe TRBD1 (6 bases). The length of the CDR3 is 16 residues. The V gene's germline CDR1 is KGHSH and CDR2 LQKENI. Trimming left V 5 bases short and J 1 base short, with 17 bases between. CDR3 coding DNA: TGTGCCAGCTCAGAGCAAGCCGGGACATCGAACACTGAAGCTTTCTTT. This codes for CASSEQAGTSNTEAFF.

V and J are TRBV28 and TRBJ1-5; the match to TRBD1 covers 7 bases. The V gene end was trimmed by 5 bases and the J gene end by 5 bases; junction bases not matched to a gene: 9. The germline V gene encodes CDR1 MDHEN and CDR2 SYDVKM. The CDR3 totals 15 residues. Here the CDR3 reads CASSTRQGYYQPQHF. CDR3 DNA sequence: TGTGCCAGCAGTACCCGACAGGGATATTATCAGCCCCAGCATTTT.

The chain recombines TRBV5-1 with TRBJ2-7; TRBD1 might be the D (6 bases). Trimming took 4 bases from V and 1 from J, leaving 15 bases between them. The germline V gene encodes CDR1 SGHRS and CDR2 YFSETQ. The CDR3 sequence is 15 residues long. The chain's CDR3 is CASSVFRGDSYEQYF. The DNA for the CDR3 is TGCGCCAGCAGCGTCTTCAGGGGAGATTCCTACGAGCAGTACTTC.

CDR3 protein: CATSTLNSAPPREQFF. CDR3 bases: TGTGCCACCAGCACGTTAAATTCAGCGCCACCACGGGAGCAGTTCTTC. The chain couples TRBV15 to TRBJ2-1; no clear D gene. The CDR3 contains 16 residues. The V end lost 4 bases, the J end lost 10 bases, and 23 bases lay between the germline ends. Germline assignment: CDR1 LNHNV and CDR2 YYDKDF (reference sequence). The complete variable domain, with remaining parts taken from reference TRBV15 and TRBJ2-1, reads DAMVIQNPRYQVTQFGKPVTLSCSQTLNHNVMYWYQQKSSQAPKLLFHYYDKDFNNEADTPDNFQSRRPNTSFCFLDIRSPGLGDTAMYLCATSTLNSAPPREQFFGPGTRLTVL.